Detailed here is one T cell receptor (beta chain). Its antigen target is currently unknown. The input lacks base qualities; no much larger clone sits a single base away. This specimen comes from a study of shared clonotypes between healthy human individuals (dated by TCRdb to 2020 to 2021). For the study in its entirety: The cohort included three men and a couple of women between 18 and 49 years of age. The study deeply sequenced blood TCR repertoires of five healthy adults to estimate repertoire size and the extent of clonotype sharing between individuals. Per donor, leukapheresis produced somewhere between about 0.9 and 9.5 billion PBMCs. Different laboratories and diverse techniques were used to prepare libraries and sequence TCR repertoires, to increase sequencing depth and limit assay-specific biases.

Using the deep immunoSEQ assay, multiplex PCR amplified TCR CDR3 regions from genomic DNA. Genomic DNA extracted from each cell subset was distributed evenly over all wells of several immunoSEQ 96-well plates, and each plate served as one replicate. For unsorted PBMC, roughly 0.3 ug genomic DNA, equal to tens of thousands of T cell genomes, was loaded into each replicate PCR. Unsorted PBMC genomic DNA was sequenced across ten immunoSEQ deep assay plates. Purified libraries were measured with a Qubit 3.0 fluorometer, size-checked on a Bioanalyzer 2100, and measured again with the KAPA Library Quantification kit. Every immunoSEQ 96-well plate was sequenced on a separate single-read 150-cycle Illumina NextSeq 550 flow cell. As for the authors' bioinformatics: Because the immunoSEQ output held only junctional sequences and lacked quality scores, the filtering could not match the filtering applied to full-length reads. To assign V/J genes and CDR3, sequences were annotated against IMGT germline references using PyIR, a Python wrapper for IgBLAST v1.9. Reads were removed for weak V/J assignments (E-value above 1e-6), missing CDR3, stop codons, out-of-frame junctions, or ambiguous translated residues. A V3J clonotype was defined by an identical inferred V gene, J gene, and CDR3 amino acid sequence. To compute the percentage overlap between repertoires, the number of shared unique clonotypes was divided by the size of the smaller repertoire. Repertoire richness was assessed with RTK rarefaction, the Chao1 estimator, and Recon v2.1 estimates of unobserved clonotypes. The clones in this table, taken by TCRdb from immuneACCESS, are in-frame only. Not every clone is retained; where verified, under half of the shortfall comes from an unresolved V gene, and the cause of the rest is unknown. V, J and clone size were drawn from that table, and D and trimming were deduced from the DNA. The table for this sample lists about half a million clones; 81% of them were counted only once. Of the sample, approximately 12% falls within the top ten clones.

V lost 5 bases and J lost 7 bases; the stretch between them is 7 bases long. CDR1 is given as SEHNR and CDR2 as FQNEAQ, both from the germline V gene (reference sequence). From the cysteine through the phenylalanine, the CDR3 covers 11 amino acids. Kept here is only the CDR3 DNA, which spans 33 bases and is read in frame from base 1. Beyond this particular receptor, the publication reports: The genetic and exposure-history diversity represented was limited by the small number of donors. Only blood was sampled, and tissue TCR repertoires likely differ from those in blood. Based on pairwise subsampling, the degree of clonotype sharing among donors was expected to be affected by sequencing depth.

The donors were healthy, HIV-negative adults with no recently reported acute infections or vaccinations. All donors were Caucasian adults living in Nashville, Tennessee, USA. For unsorted samples, tens of millions of PBMCs were counted, and genomic DNA was extracted using the QIAamp DNA Blood Mini kit. Blood was collected by leukapheresis, and PBMCs were isolated by Ficoll-Histopaque density gradient centrifugation and then cryopreserved in liquid nitrogen vapor phase. The sample taken for sequencing was PBMCs. Here the chain combines TRBV7-9 and TRBJ2-3; the D gene remains uncertain. The origin of this receptor is a woman between 40 and 50 years old in good health. Some clones in this sample may be carry-over from other donors' samples. For the CDR3, the sequence is CASSLQYTQYF. The bases read TGTGCCAGCAGCCTCCAATATACGCAGTATTTT.